This T cell receptor (beta chain) was recovered during a study of OX40 agonist ivuxolimab in advanced cancers. Study in general: Partial responses were recorded for three patients, including one with hepatocellular carcinoma and two with cutaneous melanoma.

Method: immunoSEQ multiplex PCR; TCRdb's copy keeps in-frame clones and lacks some. The sample holds tens of thousands of clones, around 90% seen once. Overall study results and limits: CD4+ and CD8+ blood T cells expanded clonally by week 6 at 0.1 to 3.0 mg/kg.

Notes on this clone: Antigen unknown.

CDR3 length: 14 residues. V lost 4 bases to trimming and J lost 5 bases, with 12 bases between them. In germline, CDR1 is MNHEY, CDR2 SVGAGI. V gene TRBV6-5 combines with J gene TRBJ2-1; possible D gene TRBD2, 6 bases. This receptor was obtained from an adult with an advanced solid tumor such as melanoma, head and neck, liver or kidney cancer. This material consisted of CD4+ or CD8+ T cells sorted from blood, taken in a trial of the OX40 agonist ivuxolimab. The CDR3 DNA is TGTGCCAGCAGTTCGTCGAAGCGGGACAATGAGCAGTTCTTC. It is translated as CASSSSKRDNEQFF.